This T cell receptor (beta chain) was documented in a study of T cell responses to AZD1222 COVID-19 vaccine. Findings and limits, study-wide: It was only after the peak T cell response that any repertoires were sampled. Only five to seven AZD1222 recipients tested seropositive at baseline. Donor demographics were predominantly white British with a female majority; clonal diversity may be underestimated. Spike was spanned by vaccine-associated CD4 TCRs, with dominance at 160-218 and 743-854.

Remarks on this clone: Its cognate antigen is unknown.

Some clones are missing from TCRdb's copy, which holds only in-frame ones; the method was immunoSEQ multiplex PCR. The sample contains 150,000 to 200,000 clones, roughly 85% of which appear only once. The sample was peripheral blood, taken 28 days after the second AZD1222 dose. The clonotype was recovered from an adult who received the AZD1222 COVID-19 vaccine.

This chain's CDR3 is CASSLKGGNYGYTF. CDR3 DNA: TGTGCCAGCAGCTTGAAGGGCGGAAACTATGGCTACACCTTC. The chain combines TRBV5-4 with TRBJ1-2; D gene unclear. The germline V and J ends were trimmed by 1 base and 2 bases, with 9 bases remaining between them. The CDR3 runs 14 residues. Germline V CDR1 and CDR2: SGHNT, YYREEE (reference sequence).